What follows are 20 T cell receptor beta chains derived from one specimen sequenced in a study of blood T cell repertoires in COVID-19. The repertoire was sequenced with immunoSEQ multiplex PCR; TCRdb's copy has only in-frame clones and lacks some. The repertoire consists of approximately 110,000 clones, with approximately 85% occurring once and the leading ten covering more than 4%. The sequencing sample was made of peripheral blood. These receptors were collected from a man between 45 and 60 years old with acute or convalescent COVID-19.

The CDR3 coding sequence is TGTGCCAGCAGCCCCGTTCGGAGGGTGTCGACAGATACGCAGTATTTT. This codes for CASSPVRRVSTDTQYF. This chain joins TRBV7-6 and TRBJ2-3, with D perhaps matching TRBD2 (6 bases). With 5 bases removed from V and 3 bases from J, the gap between germline ends came to 18 bases. The CDR3 has 16 residues. Germline CDR1 and CDR2: SGHVS and FNYEAQ. Full variable domain (remainder filled in from reference TRBV7-6 and TRBJ2-3): GAGVSQSPRYKVTKRGQDVALRCDPISGHVSLYWYRQALGQGPEFLTYFNYEAQQDKSGLPNDRFSAERPEGSISTLTIQRTEQRDSAMYRCASSPVRRVSTDTQYFGPGTRLTVL.

This clone has a handful of counts. The rearrangement uses TRBV11-2 and TRBJ1-6; tentatively, D is TRBD1 (5 bases). V was shortened by 8 bases and J by 7 bases, with 9 bases between the two germline ends. Germline CDR1 SGHAT, CDR2 FQNNGV. The CDR3 runs 12 residues. Written as DNA, the CDR3 is TGTGCCAGCTCAGGGATGAATTCACCCCTCCACTTT. As protein: CASSGMNSPLHF.

The chain has TRBV30 and TRBJ1-4, with D unclear. CDR3 length: 14 residues. With 4 bases removed from V and 8 bases from J, the gap between germline ends came to 17 bases. Germline values: CDR1 GTSNPN, CDR2 SVGIG (reference sequence). CDR3 in DNA: TGTGCCTGGACCCAGCCCACCCCGAGGGAAAAACTGTTTTTT. Protein sequence: CAWTQPTPREKLFF.

The CDR3 sequence: CASSEGRQGQYNSPLHF. The CDR3 region has the DNA TGTGCCAGCAGTGAAGGCAGACAGGGACAATATAATTCACCCCTCCACTTT. The chain is built from TRBV25-1 and TRBJ1-6, with 7 positions matching TRBD1. Germline values: CDR1 MGHDK, CDR2 SYGVNS. The CDR3 runs to 17 residues. Trimming took 2 bases from V and 4 from J; bases not matched to a gene: 8.

A single count supports this clone. The V and J genes are TRBV29-1 and TRBJ2-1; 11 bases align to TRBD2. CDR1 and CDR2 from the germline V gene are SQVTM and ANQGSEA. The CDR3 runs to 18 residues. Losses at the gene ends were 3 bases for V and 7 bases for J; bases not matched to a gene: 17. The CDR3 nucleotides read TGCAGCGTTGATCGGCTAGCGGGGGGCCTGGGGTTAGTTAATGAGCAGTTCTTC. Protein product: CSVDRLAGGLGLVNEQFF.

J is TRBJ1-2 and V is TRBV5-1, with D tentatively TRBD1 (6 bases). Germline V lookup: CDR1 SGHRS, CDR2 YFSETQ. With 4 bases removed from V and 2 bases from J, the gap between germline ends came to 12 bases. The CDR3 totals 14 residues. CDR3 sequence (DNA): TGCGCCAGCAGCCTTTCGACAGGAAACTATGGCTACACCTTC. This translates into CASSLSTGNYGYTF.

The chain joins TRBV5-1 to TRBJ2-7; tentative D call: TRBD1 (5 bases). V was pared by 0 bases and J by 3 bases, with 16 bases between. There are 16 residues in the CDR3. The germline V gene encodes CDR1 SGHRS and CDR2 YFSETQ. The CDR3 nucleotides read TGCGCCAGCAGCTTGGAGGCTGGGTCTCAGGGCTACGAGCAGTACTTC. Its translation: CASSLEAGSQGYEQYF. Together with reference TRBV5-1 and TRBJ2-7, the CDR3 gives the full variable domain: KAGVTQTPRYLIKTRGQQVTLSCSPISGHRSVSWYQQTPGQGLQFLFEYFSETQRNKGNFPGRFSGRQFSNSRSEMNVSTLELGDSALYLCASSLEAGSQGYEQYFGPGTRLTVT.

V is TRBV6-7 and J is TRBJ1-6; 7 positions match TRBD1. TRBV6-7 is noted as an ORF with a role that remains uncertain. J lost 5 bases, V lost 5 bases, and 15 bases had no gene match. This CDR3 spans 18 amino acids. The CDR3 DNA is TGTGCCAGCAGTAAGCGATTGGACAGGTTTTCAGATAATTCACCCCTCCACTTT. Its translation is CASSKRLDRFSDNSPLHF.

This clone was observed a few times. The chain recombines TRBV5-6 with TRBJ1-2; 7 nucleotides match TRBD1. The germline V gene has CDR1 SGHDT and CDR2 YYEEEE. The CDR3 is made up of 15 amino acids. V shed 3 bases and J 7 bases; nucleotides not matched to a gene: 12. The CDR3 DNA reads TGTGCCAGCAGCTCGCCCGGACAGGCGCCGGCTGGCTACACCTTC. Its protein product is CASSSPGQAPAGYTF.

V usage is TRBV10-3 and J usage is TRBJ1-2; D gene ambiguous. CDR1 ENHRY and CDR2 SYGVKD come from the germline V gene. The CDR3 totals 15 residues. V was clipped by 2 bases and J by 6 bases, with 16 bases between them. DNA for the CDR3: TGTGCCATCAGTGAGACCGGGGTGTCTAGAAATGGCTACACCTTC. This gives the protein CAISETGVSRNGYTF.

A single count supports this clone. The chain joins TRBV3-1 (or the pseudogene TRBV3-2) to TRBJ1-1; 8 bases are a match to TRBD1. The CDR3 runs to 14 residues. CDR1 is LGHDT and CDR2 is YNNKEL in the germline V gene (reference sequence). V trimming: 7 bases; J trimming: 4 bases; junction bases outside the gene matches: 8. The CDR3 spells CASTYEDRATEAFF. The CDR3 coding sequence is TGTGCCAGCACCTACGAGGACAGGGCCACTGAAGCTTTCTTT.

This sequence joins TRBV13 and TRBJ2-3, with unresolved D. Germline CDR1 reads PRHDT; CDR2 reads FYEKMQ (reference sequence). V was cut by 2 bases and J by 0 bases, with 3 bases left in between. The CDR3 covers 13 residues. CDR3 in amino acids: CASSLPSTDTQYF. Here the CDR3 DNA reads TGTGCCAGCAGCTTACCTAGCACAGATACGCAGTATTTT.

The V call is TRBV6-2 or TRBV6-3, the J call TRBJ1-5; TRBD1 might be the D (5 bases). Germline assignment: CDR1 MNHEY and CDR2 SVGEGT. The V end lost 2 bases, the J end lost 7 bases, and 12 bases lay between the germline ends. This CDR3 contains 14 residues. The CDR3 DNA follows: TGTGCCAGCAGTTACGAAGGGGACTTGCAGCCCCAGCATTTT. Protein sequence: CASSYEGDLQPQHF.

The rearrangement uses TRBV7-3 and TRBJ1-5, with a possible D match to TRBD1 (6 bases). Germline loops: CDR1 SGHTA, CDR2 FQGTGA. Trimming removed 6 bases from V and 4 bases from J, with 10 bases in between. There are 13 residues in the CDR3. The CDR3 DNA reads TGTGCCAGCAGTTTGGACAGAAATCAGCCCCAGCATTTT. Translated: CASSLDRNQPQHF.

This clone has only one observation. The rearrangement links TRBV25-1 to TRBJ2-1, with a tentative D call TRBD1 (5 bases). Germline CDR1 MGHDK, CDR2 SYGVNS. The CDR3 length is 14 residues. V dropped 8 bases and J dropped 0 bases, with 11 bases sitting between them. The CDR3 sequence: CASRGHNSYNEQFF. The CDR3 DNA sequence: TGTGCCAGCCGCGGACACAACTCCTACAATGAGCAGTTCTTC.

The V and J genes are TRBV7-9 and TRBJ2-3; 8 nucleotides line up with TRBD2. V was clipped by 1 base and J by 5 bases; unmatched bases: 11. The CDR3 loop spans 17 amino acids. Germline lookup yields CDR1 SEHNR and CDR2 FQNEAQ (reference sequence). This CDR3 reads CASSLEPLAGWGDTQYF. In DNA, the CDR3 is TGTGCCAGCAGCTTAGAGCCTTTAGCGGGATGGGGAGATACGCAGTATTTT.

CDR3 nucleotide sequence: TGTGCCAGAAACAGTGTTAACACAGATACGCAGTATTTT. Its protein is CARNSVNTDTQYF. The rearrangement joins TRBV6-5 to TRBJ2-3; D is uncertain. Germline CDR1 and CDR2: MNHEY and SVGAGI. The CDR3 is 13 amino acids. With 9 bases removed from V and 2 bases from J, the gap between germline ends came to 12 bases.

The chain is built from TRBV18 and TRBJ1-1, with D unclear. V lost 0 bases, J lost 1 base, and 9 bases lay in between. The germline gives CDR1 KGHSH, CDR2 LQKENI. The CDR3 totals 15 residues. CDR3 in amino acids: CASSPPRGRNTEAFF. In DNA, the CDR3 is TGTGCCAGCTCACCACCGAGAGGGAGGAACACTGAAGCTTTCTTT.

This chain connects TRBV6-5 to TRBJ1-2; D possibly corresponds to TRBD1 (6 bases). The CDR3 is 12 amino acids. CDR1 is MNHEY and CDR2 is SVGAGI in the germline V gene. Trimming removed 5 bases at V and 4 bases at J, with 8 bases between. The CDR3 here is CASSPDSYGYTF. CDR3 DNA: TGTGCCAGCAGTCCGGACAGCTATGGCTACACCTTC.

This clone has a single count. The J gene is TRBJ2-3, the V gene TRBV28; D ambiguous. V was trimmed by 7 bases and J by 2 bases, leaving 7 bases between them. The germline CDR1 and CDR2 sequences are MDHEN and SYDVKM. The CDR3 has 12 amino acids. The CDR3 DNA sequence: TGTGCCAGCATCTCTAACACAGATACGCAGTATTTT. It encodes CASISNTDTQYF. Full variable domain (missing parts from reference TRBV28 and TRBJ2-3): DVKVTQSSRYLVKRTGEKVFLECVQDMDHENMFWYRQDPGLGLRLIYFSYDVKMKEKGDIPEGYSVSREKKERFSLILESASTNQTSMYLCASISNTDTQYFGPGTRLTVL.